The T cell receptor (beta chain) under discussion was sequenced for a study of T-cell reconstitution after alpha-beta-depleted transplantation in children. Study-wide results and limits: Expanded clones from the graft, numbering several hundred, reportedly supplied alpha-beta T cells about two months after transplant. From surviving recipient T cells and thymic progenitors came the high day-60 TCRbeta diversity observed in some patients. The main origin of T-cell counts and diversity one year after transplant was newly produced T cells.

A word on this clonotype: The antigen remains undetermined.

The CDR3 runs to 14 residues. Germline-derived CDR1 and CDR2 are SGHRS and YFSETQ. Trimming at V came to 4 bases and at J to 5 bases, leaving 7 bases not matched to a gene. Researchers prepared the TCRbeta library using unique molecular identifiers, the study reports. TCRdb re-analysed the PCR reads in MiXCR, keeping a single row per CDR3 protein. The sample consists of about 440,000 distinct CDR3 sequences, around two fifths of them appearing once. The sequence came from a girl aged 2-10 years with aplastic anemia, due to receive a stem cell transplant. V is TRBV5-1 and J is TRBJ2-5, with 8 positions matching TRBD1. The input for sequencing was PBMCs, taken before TCRalphabeta/CD19-depleted stem cell transplant. As DNA, the CDR3 is TGCGCCAGCAGCCCAGAGGACAGGGCCGAGACCCAGTACTTC. Its translation is CASSPEDRAETQYF. The whole variable domain, filled in from reference TRBV5-1 and TRBJ2-5, reads KAGVTQTPRYLIKTRGQQVTLSCSPISGHRSVSWYQQTPGQGLQFLFEYFSETQRNKGNFPGRFSGRQFSNSRSEMNVSTLELGDSALYLCASSPEDRAETQYFGPGTRLLVL.